The 10 T cell receptor beta chains given below trace back to one sample, sequenced in a study of cytomegalovirus exposure and HLA in healthy donors. PCR used 60 Vbeta primers and 13 Jbeta primers. Data came from immunoSEQ multiplex PCR; TCRdb stores just in-frame clones and leaves some out. The table records 120,000 to 150,000 clones, nearly 90% of them present only once. Sequencing was performed on PBMCs. The receptors originated from a woman aged 40 to 50 in good health and CMV-seronegative.

The chain uses TRBV5-4 and TRBJ2-7, with 8 bases identical to TRBD2. The germline gives CDR1 SGHNT, CDR2 YYREEE (reference sequence). The CDR3 consists of 15 residues. V lost 7 bases to trimming and J lost 7 bases; unmatched junction nucleotides: 16. The CDR3 sequence is CASGLSSGSVREQYF. For the CDR3, the DNA is TGTGCCAGCGGACTTTCTAGCGGGTCGGTCAGGGAGCAGTACTTC.

The chain uses TRBV7-2 and TRBJ1-5; D gene unclear. V gave up 0 bases and J gave up 4 bases, with 7 bases separating them. Looked up from germline, CDR1 is SGHTA and CDR2 is FQGNSA. This CDR3 comprises 14 residues. In DNA, the CDR3 is TGTGCCAGCAGCTTAGCAAGAGGGAATCAGCCCCAGCATTTT. The encoded protein is CASSLARGNQPQHF.

V gene TRBV6-4 combines with J gene TRBJ1-4, with 7 bases lining up with TRBD1. CDR1 is MRHNA and CDR2 is SNTAGT in the germline V gene. The CDR3 runs 16 residues. Trimming cost V 5 bases and J 8 bases; bases outside gene matches: 14. The CDR3 protein is CASSRPYDRVGEKLFF. The CDR3 nucleotides are TGTGCCAGCAGTCGCCCCTATGACAGGGTTGGCGAAAAACTGTTTTTT.

The J gene is TRBJ1-4, the V gene TRBV28, with TRBD1 identical over 8 bases. Per the germline V gene, CDR1 is MDHEN and CDR2 is SYDVKM. Trimming cost V 8 bases and J 8 bases; bases outside gene matches: 10. The CDR3 has 14 residues. DNA of the CDR3: TGTGCCAGCCGGACTGGACAGGGAGAAGAAAAACTGTTTTTT. Encoded protein: CASRTGQGEEKLFF.

The chain links TRBV7-6 to TRBJ2-3; D gene ambiguous. V lost 1 base to trimming and J lost 0 bases, with 5 bases between them. CDR1 and CDR2 from the germline V gene are SGHVS and FNYEAQ. CDR3 length: 14 amino acids. CDR3 DNA: TGTGCCAGCAGCTTAGGGGCAAGCACAGATACGCAGTATTTT. It translates to CASSLGASTDTQYF.

V gene TRBV28 combines with J gene TRBJ2-1; D remains ambiguous. The CDR3 runs to 15 residues. V gave up 7 bases and J gave up 0 bases, with 13 bases separating them. The germline CDR1 and CDR2 sequences are MDHEN and SYDVKM. In DNA, the CDR3 is TGTGCCAGCACCCCCCTCGCGGACTCCTACAATGAGCAGTTCTTC. Residues: CASTPLADSYNEQFF.

This chain uses TRBV9 with TRBJ2-1; TRBD1 agrees at 7 bases. The CDR3 runs 14 residues. Germline loops: CDR1 SGDLS, CDR2 YYNGEE. V shed 4 bases and J 8 bases; nucleotides not matched to a gene: 9. As DNA, the CDR3 is TGTGCCAGCAGCACCACCGACAGGGTCGATGAGCAGTTCTTC. Protein product: CASSTTDRVDEQFF.

The V and J genes are TRBV7-8 and TRBJ2-7, with 8 positions matching TRBD2. The CDR3 has 15 residues. Germline assignment: CDR1 SGHVS and CDR2 FQNEAQ. J was trimmed by 3 bases and V by 2 bases; bases with no gene match: 6. CDR3 amino acids: CASSLFRAGDYEQYF. In DNA, the CDR3 is TGTGCCAGCAGCTTATTTCGAGCGGGAGACTACGAGCAGTACTTC.

The V and J genes are TRBV6-1 and TRBJ2-7; 10 bases are a match to TRBD1. The V gene's germline CDR1 is MNHNS and CDR2 SASEGT. CDR3 length equals 14 residues. The V and J ends lost 7 bases and 2 bases, in that order; junction bases with no gene match: 5. The CDR3 DNA reads TGTGCCAGCAATAGGGACAGGGGAGCCTACGAGCAGTACTTC. It translates to CASNRDRGAYEQYF.

The chain joins TRBV28 to TRBJ1-2, with a possible D match to TRBD1 (5 bases). Trimming shortened V by 7 bases and J by 5 bases, and 20 bases separated the two germline ends. This CDR3 region has 15 residues. Germline V gene data show CDR1 as MDHEN and CDR2 as SYDVKM. CDR3 loop: CASNINSGSRYGYTF. CDR3 bases: TGTGCCAGCAATATCAACTCAGGGTCCAGGTATGGCTACACCTTC.